These 26 T cell receptor beta chains originate from one sample sequenced in a study of CD8+ T cells in alopecia areata. Isolated RNA was reverse transcribed into cDNA used as the sequencing template. Data came from immunoSEQ multiplex PCR; TCRdb stores just in-frame clones and leaves some out. Of 55,000 to 75,000 clones listed, about half are singletons. The sequences come from CD8+ T cells sorted from blood, collected at week 0. These receptors originate from a human donor with alopecia areata.

The rearrangement uses TRBV29-1 and TRBJ1-1; D is ambiguous. The CDR3 is 12 amino acids. CDR1 is SQVTM, CDR2 ANQGSEA, per germline. Trimming cost V 5 bases and J 1 base, with 8 bases left between them. The chain's CDR3 is CSVWLKNTEAFF. The CDR3 coding sequence is TGCAGCGTTTGGCTGAAGAACACTGAAGCTTTCTTT.

The chain combines TRBV6-1 with TRBJ1-2; tentatively, D is TRBD1 (6 bases). V was cut by 3 bases and J by 5 bases, with 13 bases left in between. This CDR3 is 14 amino acids long. The germline V gene encodes CDR1 MNHNS and CDR2 SASEGT. The CDR3 nucleotides read TGTGCCAGCAGTGATTGGGGGGCATTTTATGGCTACACCTTC. Translating gives CASSDWGAFYGYTF.

This chain connects TRBV6-5 to TRBJ2-7, with 8 bases lining up with TRBD1. J was trimmed by 6 bases and V by 7 bases; bases with no gene match: 11. The CDR3 length is 14 residues. From germline, CDR1 is MNHEY and CDR2 SVGAGI. CDR3 sequence (DNA): TGTGCCAGCACTTTAAGACAGGGGACGGCCGAGCAGTACTTC. Residues: CASTLRQGTAEQYF.

This clone occurred a few times. The rearrangement links TRBV29-1 to TRBJ2-7; D is tentatively TRBD1 or TRBD2 (6 bases each). This CDR3 comprises 13 residues. Germline CDR1 reads SQVTM; CDR2 reads ANQGSEA. V lost 7 bases and J lost 0, with 13 bases in between. The CDR3 spells CSAEGEDSYEQYF. CDR3 in DNA: TGCAGCGCTGAGGGGGAGGACTCCTACGAGCAGTACTTC.

Concerning this clone itself: The junction departs from the called germline gene at one end, perhaps through a read error. This chain connects TRBV7-7 to TRBJ2-3; D is uncertain. CDR3 length: 14 amino acids. Germline values: CDR1 SSHAT, CDR2 FNYEAQ (reference sequence). The CDR3 DNA is TGTGCTAGCAGCTCTTCTCTTACCACAGATACGCAGTATTTT. Protein product: CASSSSLTTDTQYF.

The table lists this clone with many counts. The V gene is TRBV7-9, the J gene TRBJ1-1; possible D gene TRBD1, 6 bases. Germline CDR1 reads SEHNR; CDR2 reads FQNEAQ (reference sequence). This CDR3 has 11 residues. V dropped 10 bases and J dropped 11 bases, with 17 bases sitting between them. DNA for the CDR3: TGTGCCACCCTTTGGGGGCAGGTGGCTTTCTTT. Its protein is CATLWGQVAFF.

This clone occurred a few times. Possible read error: a much larger clone is one base away. Within the sample, other DNA sequences also encode this same CDR3. The rearrangement joins TRBV9 to TRBJ2-1, with D uncertain. CDR1 and CDR2 from the germline V gene are SGDLS and YYNGEE. The V end lost 0 bases, the J end lost 1 base, and 8 bases lay between the germline ends. The CDR3 runs to 15 residues. CDR3 residues: CASSVEADSYNEQFF. The CDR3 DNA follows: TGTGCCAGCAGCGTAGAGGCGGATTCCTACAATGAGCAGTTCTTC.

This clone was detected a few times. The V gene is TRBV28, the J gene TRBJ2-4; D call uncertain. Per the germline V gene, CDR1 is MDHEN and CDR2 is SYDVKM. The CDR3 loop spans 16 amino acids. Trimming took 5 bases from V and 1 from J, leaving 15 bases between them. The CDR3 reads CASSPGYPGAKNIQYF. The CDR3, as DNA: TGTGCCAGCAGTCCTGGCTACCCCGGGGCCAAAAACATTCAGTACTTC.

The J gene is TRBJ2-7, the V gene TRBV30, with 9 bases that match TRBD1. This CDR3 comprises 14 residues. Germline values: CDR1 GTSNPN, CDR2 SVGIG (reference sequence). Trimming took 3 bases from V and 3 from J; bases not matched to a gene: 6. The DNA for the CDR3 is TGTGCCTGGAGGCGGGACAGGGAGTTCTACGAGCAGTACTTC. Encoded protein: CAWRRDREFYEQYF.

The chain has TRBV7-9 and TRBJ1-5; D call uncertain. The germline V and J ends were trimmed by 4 bases and 5 bases, with 12 bases remaining between them. The CDR3 is 14 amino acids. Germline CDR1 is SEHNR and CDR2 is FQNEAQ (reference sequence). The CDR3 spells CASSSPGPYQPQHF. As DNA, the CDR3 is TGTGCCAGCAGCTCGCCGGGCCCCTATCAGCCCCAGCATTTT.

The genes are TRBV29-1 and TRBJ2-7; D is unresolved. Looked up from germline, CDR1 is SQVTM and CDR2 is ANQGSEA. The CDR3 runs 13 residues. The V gene lost 3 bases and the J gene lost 2 bases, with 11 bases spanning the gap. CDR3 in amino acids: CSVETDIAYEQYF. DNA for the CDR3: TGCAGCGTTGAGACTGATATCGCCTACGAGCAGTACTTC.

This chain joins TRBV7-9 and TRBJ2-4; D is unresolved. The V end lost 2 bases, the J end lost 6 bases, and 14 bases lay between the germline ends. The CDR3 loop spans 15 amino acids. The germline V gene has CDR1 SEHNR and CDR2 FQNEAQ (reference sequence). The CDR3 spells CASSLNPSELNIQYF. The CDR3 coding sequence is TGTGCCAGCAGCTTAAATCCATCCGAGTTAAACATTCAGTACTTC.

This chain connects TRBV6-5 to TRBJ2-3, with a weak D call TRBD1 (6 bases). The CDR3 is made up of 13 amino acids. Looked up from germline, CDR1 is MNHEY and CDR2 is SVGAGI. V lost 7 bases to trimming and J lost 4 bases, with 12 bases between them. The CDR3 spells CASTRQEADTQYF. CDR3 DNA sequence: TGTGCCAGCACCCGACAGGAGGCAGATACGCAGTATTTT.

The V gene is TRBV4-1, the J gene TRBJ2-7; D is unresolved. Germline V CDR1 and CDR2: MGHRA, YSYEKL. This CDR3 has 15 residues. The V gene lost 1 base and the J gene lost 0 bases, with 10 bases spanning the gap. The CDR3 loop reads CASSQAVTSSYEQYF. The CDR3 nucleotides are TGCGCCAGCAGCCAAGCCGTAACGAGCTCCTACGAGCAGTACTTC.

This clone was seen a few times. The chain couples TRBV9 to TRBJ2-5; TRBD2 might be the D (5 bases). The CDR3 loop spans 13 amino acids. The V end lost 3 bases, the J end lost 4 bases, and 10 bases lay between the germline ends. Germline values: CDR1 SGDLS, CDR2 YYNGEE. The CDR3 spells CASSAHGGETQYF. CDR3 sequence (DNA): TGTGCCAGCAGCGCCCACGGAGGAGAGACCCAGTACTTC.

The V and J genes are TRBV30 and TRBJ2-1; tentative D call: TRBD1 (5 bases). The V gene lost 5 bases and the J gene lost 3 bases, with 8 bases spanning the gap. Germline assignment: CDR1 GTSNPN and CDR2 SVGIG (reference sequence). This CDR3 contains 12 residues. In DNA form, the CDR3 reads TGTGCCTGGTCAGACAGCTACAATGAGCAGTTCTTC. This translates into CAWSDSYNEQFF.

This clone was picked up one time. This rearrangement joins TRBV5-1 to TRBJ2-2, with 8 bases fitting TRBD2. The CDR3 is made up of 13 amino acids. Germline values: CDR1 SGHRS, CDR2 YFSETQ. V lost 4 bases, J lost 6 bases, and 2 bases stayed unmatched. This CDR3 is CASSLTSAGELFF. The CDR3 coding sequence is TGCGCCAGCAGCCTGACTAGCGCCGGGGAGCTGTTTTTT.

This rearrangement joins TRBV9 to TRBJ2-7; 9 bases line up with TRBD2. Germline values: CDR1 SGDLS, CDR2 YYNGEE. After removal of 5 bases from V and 6 bases from J, the junction contained 6 bases not matched to a gene. The CDR3 contains 13 residues. CDR3: CASSIGTSSEQYF. The CDR3 nucleotides are TGTGCCAGCAGTATCGGGACTAGCTCCGAGCAGTACTTC.

The V gene is TRBV29-1, the J gene TRBJ1-2; perhaps TRBD1 as D (6 bases). Germline CDR1 SQVTM, CDR2 ANQGSEA. The V end was cut by 4 bases, the J end by 6 bases, with 12 bases between. This CDR3 is built from 12 residues. The CDR3 loop reads CSVVGGMDGYTF. The CDR3 DNA reads TGCAGCGTTGTAGGGGGAATGGATGGCTACACCTTC. The full variable domain, with the rest looked up from reference TRBV29-1 and TRBJ1-2, is SAVISQKPSRDICQRGTSLTIQCQVDSQVTMMFWYRQQPGQSLTLIATANQGSEATYESGFVIDKFPISRPNLTFSTLTVSNMSPEDSSIYLCSVVGGMDGYTFGSGTRLTVV.

CDR3 sequence: CASSQAGTGSYEQYF. CDR3 DNA: TGCGCCAGCAGCCAGGCCGGGACAGGGTCTTACGAGCAGTACTTC. This chain joins TRBV4-1 and TRBJ2-7; 9 bases agree with TRBD1. The V and J ends lost 3 bases and 4 bases, in that order; junction bases with no gene match: 7. CDR3 length: 15 amino acids. Germline values: CDR1 MGHRA, CDR2 YSYEKL.

This clone was detected a few times. The CDR3, as DNA: TGTGCCAGTAGTATGTACGGGGCCCCAAGGATCTACAATGAGCAGTTCTTC. Encoded protein: CASSMYGAPRIYNEQFF. The chain employs TRBV19 and TRBJ2-1; D could derive from TRBD1 or TRBD2 (5 bases each). Germline assignment: CDR1 LNHDA and CDR2 SQIVND (reference sequence). The CDR3 length is 17 residues. Between the trimmed V and J ends, which lost 3 bases and 3 bases, there was a span of 18 bases.

The DNA for the CDR3 is TGTGCCAGCAGCTCCGGGCTTCAGTACTTC. Amino acid sequence: CASSSGLQYF. V is TRBV11-2 and J is TRBJ2-4, with D unclear. Trimming took 4 bases from V and 11 from J, leaving 6 bases between them. The germline gives CDR1 SGHAT, CDR2 FQNNGV. This CDR3 contains 10 residues.

This clone was seen a few times. V usage is TRBV15 and J usage is TRBJ2-5; D unresolved. The CDR3 has 16 residues. Trimming cost V 1 base and J 0 bases, with 12 bases left between them. Per germline, CDR1 LNHNV and CDR2 YYDKDF (reference sequence). The CDR3 here is CATSRVLMGYQETQYF. CDR3 bases: TGTGCCACCAGCAGAGTCCTGATGGGGTACCAAGAGACCCAGTACTTC.

This clone was seen repeatedly, ten times or more. This chain uses TRBV7-9 with TRBJ1-1; a weak D match, TRBD1 (5 bases). The length of the CDR3 is 17 residues. Germline assignment: CDR1 SEHNR and CDR2 FQNEAQ (reference sequence). The V and J ends lost 10 bases and 4 bases respectively, with 28 bases between them. This chain's CDR3 is CATEGRGSRDWGTEAFF. In DNA, the CDR3 is TGTGCCACCGAGGGGAGAGGAAGCCGGGACTGGGGCACTGAAGCTTTCTTT. Full variable domain (missing parts from reference TRBV7-9 and TRBJ1-1): DTGVSQNPRHKITKRGQNVTFRCDPISEHNRLYWYRQTLGQGPEFLTYFQNEAQLEKSRLLSDRFSAERPKGSFSTLEIQRTEQGDSAMYLCATEGRGSRDWGTEAFFGQGTRLTVV.

The chain uses TRBV10-1 and TRBJ1-5, with TRBD1 as a possible D gene (5 bases). The CDR3 has 11 amino acids. The germline gives CDR1 WNHNN, CDR2 SYGVQD (reference sequence). The CDR3 is CVGVGNQPQHF. CDR3 nucleotide sequence: TGCGTAGGGGTGGGCAATCAGCCCCAGCATTTT.

The V gene is TRBV20-1, the J gene TRBJ2-1, with D perhaps TRBD2 (6 bases). Germline V lookup: CDR1 DFQATT, CDR2 SNEGSKA (reference sequence). This CDR3 has 11 residues. Deletions cut 8 bases from V and 15 bases from J, with 20 bases between. Written as DNA, the CDR3 is TGCAGTCCAAGACGGGACTCAGTCCTGTTCTTC. This gives the protein CSPRRDSVLFF.